This TCR beta chain was profiled in a study of sequential checkpoint blockade in melanoma. As for the study in general: Arm A got nivolumab then ipilimumab; arm B the reverse, 1:1.

Profiling relied on immunoSEQ multiplex PCR, and the TCRdb table lists in-frame clones only, not all of them. The sample records 35,000 to 40,000 clones, 86% being singletons. Germline V gives CDR1 SEHNR, CDR2 FQNEAQ (reference sequence). This CDR3 is built from 11 residues. V was clipped by 4 bases and J by 8 bases, with 8 bases between them. Sample treatment: randomized to nivolumab then ipilimumab (arm A) or the reverse (arm B). DNA-damaging chemotherapy had not been given to any patient beforehand. Live CD3+CD8+ CD19− CD56− cells were sorted from PBMCs. The J gene is TRBJ1-1, the V gene TRBV7-9, with D tentatively TRBD1 (6 bases). The receptor was derived from a human donor with melanoma. Sequencing was performed on CD8+ T cells sorted from blood (inferred from file names), taken from a patient given nivolumab and ipilimumab in sequence. In DNA form, the CDR3 reads TGTGCCAGCAGCTCTGGACAGGAAGCTTTCTTT. This gives the protein CASSSGQEAFF.